A selection of T cell receptor beta chains follows, all from one sample in a study of blood T cell repertoires in COVID-19. The table came from immunoSEQ multiplex PCR; TCRdb's copy has only in-frame clones and leaves some out. Of roughly 160,000 clones detected, around 88% appear once; the ten largest clones hold roughly a fifth. The sample was peripheral blood. These receptors came from a woman aged 70-85 years who had recovered from COVID-19. Each CDR3 is given with its conserved first and last residue.

CDR3,V,J
CASSASGRSAQYF,TRBV28,TRBJ2-3
CASGFGDRVNEQYF,TRBV12-5,TRBJ2-7
CASSLGGGEGDTQYF,TRBV5-4,TRBJ2-3
CAWTLAGGDTEAFF,TRBV30,TRBJ1-1
CASSLEATSAYEQYF,TRBV7-8,TRBJ2-7
CSGGRGRQAFF,TRBV29-1,TRBJ1-1
CASSPAPGGYDYGYTF,TRBV5-1,TRBJ1-2
CASTAAGVMRDTQYF,TRBV5-4,TRBJ2-3
CASSLRGREAFF,TRBV5-5,TRBJ1-1
CAISSPGGRAAGEQYF,TRBV10-3,TRBJ2-7
CASSLTLVRESYEQYF,TRBV7-6,TRBJ2-7
CASSEGLAGTGELFF,TRBV25-1,TRBJ2-2
CASSRSPPNYGYTF,TRBV5-1,TRBJ1-2
CASNPGQTGGHEQYF,TRBV5-1,TRBJ2-7
CASSGQGGYEQYF,TRBV2,TRBJ2-7
CASSLWGGFSSYNEQFF,TRBV7-2,TRBJ2-1
CASMYRGPDGYTF,TRBV6-6,TRBJ1-2
CASSPTSGRPSYNEQFF,TRBV6-2/TRBV6-3,TRBJ2-1
CASNRERARWEGYTF,TRBV10-2,TRBJ1-2
CATSRASGPTNEKLFF,TRBV15,TRBJ1-4
CASSIWSGGGTEAFF,TRBV19,TRBJ1-1
CAWSRDQRNNSPLHF,TRBV30,TRBJ1-6
CASQGQGNYGYTF,TRBV2,TRBJ1-2
CASSPEYEQYF,TRBV18,TRBJ2-7
CASSVVGASGSGEQFF,TRBV9,TRBJ2-1
CASSVAPNNEQFF,TRBV9,TRBJ2-1
CASSGRGWETQYF,TRBV19,TRBJ2-5
CASSSRVGGDNEQFF,TRBV5-1,TRBJ2-1
CAWARDRSYEQYF,TRBV30,TRBJ2-7
CASSPGGGTYEQYF,TRBV28,TRBJ2-7
CASSLGGAFSGANVLTF,TRBV7-9,TRBJ2-6
CASSSYSGGRSEKLFF,TRBV6-5,TRBJ1-4
CAWSGVAGGPYNEQFF,TRBV30,TRBJ2-1
CASRQGTNEKLFF,TRBV5-1,TRBJ1-4
CASSPTGNNYGYTF,TRBV9,TRBJ1-2
CASSRQAPGTQYF,TRBV7-3,TRBJ2-5
CASSLVGGAPPGTQYF,TRBV28,TRBJ2-3
CALRTGGEEDTQYF,TRBV10-3,TRBJ2-3
CASSLSTPGELFF,TRBV12-3/TRBV12-4,TRBJ2-2
CASGAWASGSSGEQYF,TRBV7-2,TRBJ2-7
CATSREGTVTYEQYF,TRBV15,TRBJ2-7
CASSQGAGGYTF,TRBV3-1/TRBV3-2,TRBJ1-2
CASSVGRRTANTEAFF,TRBV9,TRBJ1-1
CASSMGRGPYGYTF,TRBV19,TRBJ1-2
CSAAQGYGYTF,TRBV29-1,TRBJ1-2
CASSPVRAGGAWTEAFF,TRBV18,TRBJ1-1
CASSQGTSGATDTQYF,TRBV4-2,TRBJ2-3
CASREGTAIEAFF,TRBV27,TRBJ1-1
CASSPGQGGVQPQHF,TRBV11-2,TRBJ1-5
CASSLVGGYGDEQYF,TRBV5-1,TRBJ2-7
CASSPGQGVEQYF,TRBV9,TRBJ2-7
CASNRNAQNNYGYTF,TRBV5-5,TRBJ1-2
CASSYEPGARQPQHF,TRBV6-5,TRBJ1-5
CASSQETGGYTF,TRBV4-1,TRBJ1-2
CASSPDRISGNTIYF,TRBV5-1,TRBJ1-3
CASSMIQELATNEKLFF,TRBV7-6,TRBJ1-4
CASSSGPSTGMNEQFF,TRBV5-4,TRBJ2-1